This TCR beta chain comes out of a study of breast tumors, draining lymph nodes, adjacent tissues (TCRdb year 2016). The study in broad terms: The study compared TCR beta repertoires across tumor, adjacent nontumor tissue and axillary lymph nodes from breast cancer patients. In human breast cancer, the study set out to evaluate how tumor, surrounding tissue and draining lymph node repertoires relate to one another and whether T cells may move between these sites.

This clonotype was seen ten or more times. Its antigen is unknown. The sample holds no much larger clone one base away, and base qualities are not on file. What the authors observed across the whole study: In luminal-like breast cancer, tumor and nontumor tissue repertoires resembled each other significantly more than in basal-like breast cancer. The data were judged consistent with most tumor T cells deriving from the lymph node and then expanding within tumor tissue. The conclusion that tumor T cells originate in lymph nodes was framed as consistent with a hypothesis rather than directly demonstrated. Tumor T-cell repertoires showed less diversity than lymph node repertoires and more diversity than nontumor tissue repertoires, and tumor T-cell repertoires showed preferential V and J gene usage.

From a lookup of the germline V gene, CDR1 and CDR2 are MNHNS and SASEGT. The CDR3 runs 15 residues from the cysteine to the phenylalanine. The sequence is cut down to CDR3 DNA, 45 bases in frame from base 1. Relative to germline, V is 6 bases shorter and J is 7 bases shorter, with 21 bases between their ends. The instrument given in TCRdb is Illumina HiSeq 2000. TCR beta chain libraries were generated by multiplex PCR amplification. High-throughput sequencing was used to analyze the amplified TCR beta chain products. TCRdb passed the public sequencing reads through fastp at Q25 and MiXCR, retaining productive beta sequences. Rows with one shared CDR3 protein collapse into an entry with the most common genes and DNA. Here the sample has around 130,000 distinct CDR3 sequences; just under 20% occur a single time. Over 3% of the sample is taken by the ten largest. Lymph node samples were obtained from the axillary draining lymph nodes of breast cancer patients.

The sequencing input was axillary lymph node tissue. The rearrangement joined TRBV6-1 to TRBJ1-2, with the D gene uncertain. This TCR derives from a female donor with breast cancer. Some clones in this sample may be carry-over from other donors' samples. The CDR3 is CASSNLVERTPGYTF. The nucleotide sequence is given as TGTGCCAGCAGCAACCTGGTCGAACGGACTCCTGGCTACACCTTC.